This T cell receptor beta chain comes out of a study of blood T cells in healthy people across ages. This clonotype appeared a few times. Its antigen is not identified. Study-wide results and limits: Roughly linear declines in TCR beta diversity per million T cells occurred with age.

The V gene's germline CDR1 is LGHNA and CDR2 YNFKEQ. The ends were cut back, 0 bases at V and 6 bases at J, with 18 bases in the middle. The CDR3 consists of 16 residues. Next came a second PCR, run for about 6 to 12 cycles, which used a sample-barcoded 5' primer along with a J-beta primer mix. Each cDNA molecule was tagged by a template-switch adaptor with 12 random nucleotides. TCRdb fed the 5' RACE reads into MiXCR, producing one record per CDR3 protein. There are 1.8 million or so distinct CDR3 sequences in the sample; roughly two fifths occur only once, and 23% lies in the top ten. This sequence was found in a human donor in good health. Sequencing was done on a sample of blood. The chain uses TRBV4-2 and TRBJ2-7; D is possibly TRBD1 or TRBD2 (6 bases each). CDR3 nucleotides: TGTGCCAGCAGCCAAGATGTTGGAGGGGGACCACGCGAGCAGTACTTC. This sequence encodes CASSQDVGGGPREQYF.